The 2 T cell receptor beta chains listed next were all sequenced from one sample in a study of chemoradiotherapy in HPV16-positive cancers. Clones were sequenced by immunoSEQ multiplex PCR, and TCRdb holds only the in-frame ones, with some missing. The repertoire holds 750 to 900 clones, roughly 75% seen once, with 15% in the top ten. The sample in question was tumor tissue, obtained from a patient who underwent chemoradiotherapy. The source of these receptors is a human donor with HPV-associated anogenital cancer.

This chain links TRBV12-5 with TRBJ1-5, with TRBD1 as a possible D gene (6 bases). The CDR3 has 13 residues. V shed 5 bases and J shed 6 bases, with 11 bases lying between them. In germline, CDR1 is LGHNT, CDR2 FRNRAP. This chain's CDR3 is CASGPGAGQPQHF. Written as DNA, the CDR3 is TGTGCTAGTGGTCCGGGGGCAGGTCAGCCCCAGCATTTT.

The rearrangement uses TRBV7-4 and TRBJ1-5; D unclear. V was clipped by 3 bases and J by 2 bases, with 11 bases between them. The CDR3 totals 15 residues. CDR1 and CDR2 (germline): SGHVT, SQSDAQ. CDR3 region: CASSLAPIGNQPQHF. DNA for the CDR3: TGTGCCAGCAGCTTGGCCCCTATCGGCAATCAGCCCCAGCATTTT.